Listed below are T cell receptor beta chains from one sample, sequenced in a study of T cells in Graves' hyperthyroidism and ophthalmopathy. MiXCR, applied by TCRdb to the multiplex PCR reads, yields one record per CDR3 protein. In the table there are 700,000 or so distinct CDR3 sequences, about a sixth of which are singletons. The sample consisted of blood. Every receptor here comes from a man in his late teens or twenties with Graves' hyperthyroidism. CDR3s include the opening cysteine and the closing phenylalanine or tryptophan. A D gene is named only where the DNA matches it firmly. The size field is filled for only some rows; it gives once, few, many or a size class.

v_call: TRBV6-2/TRBV6-3
j_call: TRBJ2-5
d_call: -
clone_size: many
cdr3_aa: CASSTDWGDIGTQYF
cdr3_nt: TGTGCCAGCAGTACGGACTGGGGGGATATCGGGACCCAGTACTTC

v_call: TRBV28
j_call: TRBJ2-3
d_call: -
clone_size: few
cdr3_aa: CASSLAGVRSDTQYF
cdr3_nt: TGTGCCAGCAGTTTGGCAGGGGTGAGATCAGATACGCAGTATTTT

v_call: TRBV29-1
j_call: TRBJ2-3
d_call: -
clone_size: -
cdr3_aa: CSVEDVRGRVGTDTQYF
cdr3_nt: TGCAGCGTTGAAGATGTACGGGGGCGAGTTGGAACAGATACGCAGTATTTT

v_call: TRBV7-2
j_call: TRBJ1-3
d_call: -
clone_size: -
cdr3_aa: CASSGRRNSFSGNTIYF
cdr3_nt: TGTGCCAGCAGCGGAAGGCGGAACTCTTTCTCTGGAAACACCATATATTTT

v_call: TRBV18
j_call: TRBJ2-7
d_call: -
clone_size: -
cdr3_aa: CASSPLLASYEQYF
cdr3_nt: TGTGCCAGCTCACCACTCCTAGCTTCCTACGAGCAGTACTTC

v_call: TRBV28
j_call: TRBJ2-7
d_call: -
clone_size: many
cdr3_aa: CASRRDTFYEQYF
cdr3_nt: TGTGCCAGCAGGCGAGACACCTTCTACGAGCAGTACTTC

v_call: TRBV28
j_call: TRBJ2-1
d_call: TRBD2
clone_size: few
cdr3_aa: CASSTAGREYNEQFF
cdr3_nt: TGTGCCAGCAGCACCGCCGGGAGGGAGTACAATGAGCAGTTCTTC

v_call: TRBV19
j_call: TRBJ2-3
d_call: -
clone_size: few
cdr3_aa: CASSISEMTDTQYF
cdr3_nt: TGTGCCAGTAGTATTTCGGAGATGACAGATACGCAGTATTTT

v_call: TRBV27
j_call: TRBJ2-7
d_call: -
clone_size: many
cdr3_aa: CASSWSQGHVEQYF
cdr3_nt: TGTGCCAGCAGTTGGTCACAGGGTCACGTCGAGCAGTACTTC

v_call: TRBV20-1
j_call: TRBJ2-3
d_call: TRBD2
clone_size: many
cdr3_aa: CSASFSGEGPTDTQYF
cdr3_nt: TGCAGTGCTTCCTTTTCGGGGGAGGGACCCACAGATACGCAGTATTTT

v_call: TRBV27
j_call: TRBJ2-3
d_call: TRBD2
clone_size: few
cdr3_aa: CASSAPGLATDTQYF
cdr3_nt: TGTGCCAGCAGCGCCCCGGGACTAGCTACAGATACGCAGTATTTT

v_call: TRBV19
j_call: TRBJ1-2
d_call: TRBD1
clone_size: -
cdr3_aa: CASSLWTGDGYGYTF
cdr3_nt: TGTGCCAGTAGTCTCTGGACAGGGGATGGCTATGGCTACACCTTC

v_call: TRBV28
j_call: TRBJ2-7
d_call: -
clone_size: many
cdr3_aa: CASTPRSLDYEQYF
cdr3_nt: TGTGCCAGCACCCCTCGTAGTTTAGACTACGAGCAGTACTTC

v_call: TRBV11-3
j_call: TRBJ2-2
d_call: -
clone_size: many
cdr3_aa: CASSPGHWDTGELFF
cdr3_nt: TGTGCCAGCAGCCCGGGACATTGGGACACCGGGGAGCTGTTTTTT

v_call: TRBV20-1
j_call: TRBJ2-3
d_call: TRBD2
clone_size: few
cdr3_aa: CSAREGLALETDTQYF
cdr3_nt: TGCAGTGCTAGAGAAGGACTAGCCCTTGAAACAGATACGCAGTATTTT

v_call: TRBV2
j_call: TRBJ1-4
d_call: TRBD1
clone_size: many
cdr3_aa: CASIGGTGWEKLFF
cdr3_nt: TGTGCCAGCATTGGCGGGACAGGGTGGGAAAAACTGTTTTTT

v_call: TRBV6-2/TRBV6-3
j_call: TRBJ2-7
d_call: -
clone_size: few
cdr3_aa: CASSQLFYEQYF
cdr3_nt: TGTGCCAGCAGCCAGCTTTTCTACGAGCAGTACTTC

v_call: TRBV12-3/TRBV12-4
j_call: TRBJ1-5
d_call: -
clone_size: -
cdr3_aa: CASSWGWTAGQPQHF
cdr3_nt: TGTGCCAGCAGTTGGGGATGGACAGCGGGTCAGCCCCAGCATTTT

v_call: TRBV12-3/TRBV12-4
j_call: TRBJ1-5
d_call: TRBD1
clone_size: few
cdr3_aa: CASRSTGGGQPQHF
cdr3_nt: TGTGCCAGCAGGTCCACAGGGGGCGGTCAGCCCCAGCATTTT

v_call: TRBV5-1
j_call: TRBJ2-5
d_call: TRBD1
clone_size: few
cdr3_aa: CASSPDRAQTQYF
cdr3_nt: TGCGCCAGCAGCCCGGACAGGGCACAGACCCAGTACTTC

v_call: TRBV6-2/TRBV6-3
j_call: TRBJ1-3
d_call: TRBD1
clone_size: -
cdr3_aa: CASSFRTGDLGNTIYF
cdr3_nt: TGTGCCAGCAGTTTTCGGACAGGGGATCTCGGAAACACCATATATTTT

v_call: TRBV19
j_call: TRBJ2-5
d_call: TRBD2
clone_size: few
cdr3_aa: CASSSGLAGGLQETQYF
cdr3_nt: TGTGCCAGTAGCTCCGGACTAGCGGGAGGCCTCCAAGAGACCCAGTACTTC

v_call: TRBV4-3
j_call: TRBJ2-7
d_call: -
clone_size: few
cdr3_aa: CASSQVINRDEQYF
cdr3_nt: TGCGCCAGCAGCCAGGTAATTAACCGGGACGAGCAGTACTTC

v_call: TRBV19
j_call: TRBJ2-3
d_call: -
clone_size: -
cdr3_aa: CASSIGTGATDTQYF
cdr3_nt: TGTGCCAGTAGTATAGGGACTGGAGCAACAGATACGCAGTATTTT

v_call: TRBV27
j_call: TRBJ1-5
d_call: TRBD1
clone_size: -
cdr3_aa: CASSPDRGPYQNQPQHF
cdr3_nt: TGTGCCAGCAGTCCCGACAGGGGGCCGTATCAAAATCAGCCCCAGCATTTT

v_call: TRBV7-2
j_call: TRBJ2-1
d_call: -
clone_size: -
cdr3_aa: CASSLTSVFYNEQFF
cdr3_nt: TGTGCCAGCAGCCTGACTAGTGTTTTCTACAATGAGCAGTTCTTC

v_call: TRBV12-3/TRBV12-4
j_call: TRBJ2-1
d_call: -
clone_size: many
cdr3_aa: CASSLSESFSNEQFF
cdr3_nt: TGTGCCAGCAGTTTATCGGAGAGCTTTTCCAATGAGCAGTTCTTC

v_call: TRBV20-1
j_call: TRBJ2-5
d_call: TRBD2
clone_size: many
cdr3_aa: CSAREAGWETQYF
cdr3_nt: TGCAGTGCTAGAGAAGCGGGGTGGGAGACCCAGTACTTC

v_call: TRBV27
j_call: TRBJ2-2
d_call: -
clone_size: -
cdr3_aa: CASRPANTGELFF
cdr3_nt: TGTGCCAGCAGACCGGCGAACACCGGGGAGCTGTTTTTT